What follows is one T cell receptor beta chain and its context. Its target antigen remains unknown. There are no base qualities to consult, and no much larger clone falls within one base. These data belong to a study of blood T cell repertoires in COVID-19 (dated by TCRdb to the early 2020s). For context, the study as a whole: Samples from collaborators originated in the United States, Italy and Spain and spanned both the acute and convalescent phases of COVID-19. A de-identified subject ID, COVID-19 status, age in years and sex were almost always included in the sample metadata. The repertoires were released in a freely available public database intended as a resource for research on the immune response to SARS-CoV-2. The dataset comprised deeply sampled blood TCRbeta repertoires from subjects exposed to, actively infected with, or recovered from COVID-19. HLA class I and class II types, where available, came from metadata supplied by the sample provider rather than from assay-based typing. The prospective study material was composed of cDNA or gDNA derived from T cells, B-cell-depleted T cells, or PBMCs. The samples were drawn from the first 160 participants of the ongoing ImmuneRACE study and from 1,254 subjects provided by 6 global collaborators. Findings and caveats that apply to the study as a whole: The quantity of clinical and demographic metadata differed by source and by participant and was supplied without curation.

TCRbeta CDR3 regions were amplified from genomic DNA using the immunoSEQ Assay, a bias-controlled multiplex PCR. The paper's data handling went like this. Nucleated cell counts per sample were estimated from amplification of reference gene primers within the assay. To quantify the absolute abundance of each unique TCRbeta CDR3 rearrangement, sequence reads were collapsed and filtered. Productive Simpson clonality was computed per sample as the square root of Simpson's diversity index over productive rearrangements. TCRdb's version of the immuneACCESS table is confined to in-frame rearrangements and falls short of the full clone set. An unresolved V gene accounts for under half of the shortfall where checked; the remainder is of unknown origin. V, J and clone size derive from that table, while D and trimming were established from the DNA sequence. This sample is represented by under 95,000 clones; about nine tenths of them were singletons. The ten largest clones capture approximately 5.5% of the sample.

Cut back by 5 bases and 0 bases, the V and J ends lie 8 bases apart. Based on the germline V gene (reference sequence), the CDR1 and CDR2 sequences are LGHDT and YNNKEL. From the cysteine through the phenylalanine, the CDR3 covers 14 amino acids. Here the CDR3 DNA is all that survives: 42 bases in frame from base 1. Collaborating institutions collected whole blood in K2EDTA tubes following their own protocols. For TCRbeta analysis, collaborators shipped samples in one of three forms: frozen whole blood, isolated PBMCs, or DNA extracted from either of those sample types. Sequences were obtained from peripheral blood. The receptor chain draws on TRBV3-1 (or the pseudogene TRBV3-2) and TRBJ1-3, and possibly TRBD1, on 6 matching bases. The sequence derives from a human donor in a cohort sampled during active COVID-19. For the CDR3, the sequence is CASSTTGSGNTIYF. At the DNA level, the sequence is TGTGCCAGCAGCACGACAGGCTCTGGAAACACCATATATTTT.